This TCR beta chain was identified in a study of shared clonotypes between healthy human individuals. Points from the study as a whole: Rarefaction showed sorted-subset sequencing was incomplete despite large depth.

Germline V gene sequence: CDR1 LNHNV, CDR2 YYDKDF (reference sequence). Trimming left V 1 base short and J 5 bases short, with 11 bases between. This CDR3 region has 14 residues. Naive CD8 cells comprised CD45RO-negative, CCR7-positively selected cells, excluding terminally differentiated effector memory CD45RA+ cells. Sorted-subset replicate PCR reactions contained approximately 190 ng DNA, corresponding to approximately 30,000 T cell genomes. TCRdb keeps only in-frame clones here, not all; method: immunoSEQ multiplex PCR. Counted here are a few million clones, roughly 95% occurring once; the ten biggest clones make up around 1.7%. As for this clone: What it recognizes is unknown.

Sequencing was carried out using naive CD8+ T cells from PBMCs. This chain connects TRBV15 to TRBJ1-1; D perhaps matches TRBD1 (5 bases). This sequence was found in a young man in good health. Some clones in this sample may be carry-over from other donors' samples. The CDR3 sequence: CATSRGNRQTEAFF. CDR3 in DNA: TGTGCCACCAGCAGAGGTAACCGACAGACTGAAGCTTTCTTT. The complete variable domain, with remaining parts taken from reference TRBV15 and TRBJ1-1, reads DAMVIQNPRYQVTQFGKPVTLSCSQTLNHNVMYWYQQKSSQAPKLLFHYYDKDFNNEADTPDNFQSRRPNTSFCFLDIRSPGLGDTAMYLCATSRGNRQTEAFFGQGTRLTVV.